This entry lists 17 T cell receptor beta chains sequenced from one sample in a study of cytomegalovirus exposure and HLA in healthy donors. The protocol was immunoSEQ multiplex PCR, while the TCRdb copy is restricted to in-frame clones and leaves out a portion. The sample lists 65,000 to 70,000 clones, 91% occurring once. The material sequenced was PBMCs. These receptors were collected from a man aged 18 to 30 in good health and CMV-seronegative.

V is TRBV7-9 and J is TRBJ2-3; 10 bases agree with TRBD2. There are 15 residues in the CDR3. V was pared by 5 bases and J by 3 bases, with 5 bases of the junction left unmatched. Germline V gives CDR1 SEHNR, CDR2 FQNEAQ (reference sequence). CDR3 in amino acids: CASSPSGSGTDTQYF. CDR3 bases: TGTGCCAGCAGCCCTAGCGGGAGCGGGACAGATACGCAGTATTTT.

This sequence joins TRBV7-2 and TRBJ1-3; the D is unclear. This CDR3 spans 13 amino acids. Germline CDR1 and CDR2: SGHTA and FQGNSA. Trimming took off 6 bases at V and 4 bases at J, with 10 bases between the two ends. For the CDR3, the DNA is TGTGCCAGCAGACTTACGGGGGGAAACACCATATATTTT. It specifies CASRLTGGNTIYF.

The rearrangement links TRBV30 to TRBJ2-2; TRBD1 might be the D (6 bases). V dropped 3 bases and J dropped 7 bases, with 6 bases sitting between them. CDR1 and CDR2 (germline): GTSNPN, SVGIG (reference sequence). The CDR3 consists of 11 residues. CDR3 residues: CAWRQGGELFF. The CDR3 coding sequence is TGTGCCTGGAGACAGGGCGGGGAGCTGTTTTTT.

This clone was observed a single time. The junction shows a germline mismatch at one end, possibly a read error. V and J are TRBV7-7 and TRBJ2-1, with TRBD2 identical over 10 bases. CDR3 length: 16 amino acids. Germline-derived CDR1 and CDR2 are SSHAT and FNYEAQ (reference sequence). The CDR3 sequence: CASSLAGLADNNEQFF. The DNA for the CDR3 is TGTGCTAGCAGCTTAGCTGGACTAGCGGACAACAATGAGCAGTTCTTC.

V is TRBV9 and J is TRBJ1-5; weak D call: TRBD1 (6 bases). CDR1 SGDLS and CDR2 YYNGEE come from the germline V gene. V shed 3 bases and J shed 3 bases, with 13 bases lying between them. The CDR3 is 15 residues long. CDR3 sequence reads: CASSAKQGINQPQHF. CDR3 DNA: TGTGCCAGCAGCGCAAAACAGGGAATCAATCAGCCCCAGCATTTT.

V usage is TRBV27 and J usage is TRBJ2-5; 7 nucleotides align to TRBD2. The CDR3 runs to 15 residues. Trimming at V came to 3 bases and at J to 2 bases, leaving 6 bases not matched to a gene. From germline, CDR1 is MNHEY and CDR2 SMNVEV (reference sequence). The CDR3 DNA reads TGTGCCAGCAGTTTTTGGGGGGGAGGGCAAGAGACCCAGTACTTC. Protein: CASSFWGGGQETQYF.

The chain combines TRBV7-2 with TRBJ2-2, with a tentative D call TRBD2 (5 bases). Germline CDR1 reads SGHTA; CDR2 reads FQGNSA. This CDR3 has 14 amino acids. V gave up 6 bases and J gave up 4 bases, with 12 bases separating them. The DNA for the CDR3 is TGTGCCAGCAGTATCTTGGGAGCCACCGGGGAGCTGTTTTTT. Amino acid sequence: CASSILGATGELFF. Filled out from reference TRBV7-2 and TRBJ2-2, the complete variable domain reads GAGVSQSPSNKVTEKGKDVELRCDPISGHTALYWYRQSLGQGLEFLIYFQGNSAPDKSGLPSDRFSAERTGGSVSTLTIQRTQQEDSAVYLCASSILGATGELFFGEGSRLTVL.

For the CDR3, the DNA is TGTGCCTGGACAAGACTAGCCCGGCACAATGAGCAGTTCTTC. It yields the protein CAWTRLARHNEQFF. The chain uses TRBV30 and TRBJ2-1, with 7 nucleotides matching TRBD2. Germline assignment: CDR1 GTSNPN and CDR2 SVGIG (reference sequence). The CDR3 spans 14 residues. The ends lost 4 bases at V and 5 bases at J; junction bases unmatched: 8.

CDR3 region: CASSVGTGGWGYTF. The CDR3 nucleotides are TGTGCCAGCAGCGTCGGGACAGGGGGCTGGGGCTACACCTTC. The chain is built from TRBV27 and TRBJ1-2; 12 nucleotides agree with TRBD1. V was pared by 6 bases and J by 8 bases, with 7 bases of the junction left unmatched. This CDR3 comprises 14 residues. CDR1 is MNHEY and CDR2 is SMNVEV in the germline V gene (reference sequence).

J is TRBJ1-5 and V is TRBV28; weak D call: TRBD1 (6 bases). The CDR3 has 14 amino acids. Per the germline V gene, CDR1 is MDHEN and CDR2 is SYDVKM. The V end was cut by 8 bases, the J end by 7 bases, with 18 bases between. The chain's CDR3 is CASRSGIGGQPQHF. The CDR3 DNA is TGTGCCAGCCGATCCGGGATAGGGGGACAGCCCCAGCATTTT.

The rearrangement links TRBV27 to TRBJ1-5, with D perhaps TRBD1 (6 bases). The CDR3 covers 14 residues. Germline CDR1 MNHEY, CDR2 SMNVEV (reference sequence). Trimming removed 9 bases from V and 11 bases from J, with 23 bases in between. DNA of the CDR3: TGTGCCAGTCGAGACTTGGGGGCACCATCGTCCCAGCATTTT. Residues: CASRDLGAPSSQHF.

V is TRBV30 and J is TRBJ2-1; maybe TRBD1 (6 bases). V dropped 5 bases and J dropped 13 bases, with 18 bases sitting between them. The CDR3 spans 12 residues. The germline V gene has CDR1 GTSNPN and CDR2 SVGIG (reference sequence). CDR3 protein: CAWDNQGRKQFF. The DNA of the CDR3 is TGTGCCTGGGACAATCAGGGGCGAAAACAGTTCTTC.

J is TRBJ2-2 and V is TRBV9, with D possibly matching TRBD2 (6 bases). The CDR3 is 12 amino acids. The germline V and J ends were trimmed by 3 bases and 7 bases, with 7 bases remaining between them. Germline values: CDR1 SGDLS, CDR2 YYNGEE. CDR3 DNA: TGTGCCAGCAGCGCCGGGAGCGGGGAGCTGTTTTTT. Protein sequence: CASSAGSGELFF.

The V and J genes are TRBV5-1 and TRBJ2-7, with 8 bases fitting TRBD1. Per germline, CDR1 SGHRS and CDR2 YFSETQ. The CDR3 consists of 14 residues. Germline trimming cut 4 bases from V and 7 bases from J; bases unmatched to any gene: 10. The CDR3 is CASSLGTGVMEQYF. The CDR3 nucleotides read TGCGCCAGCAGCCTAGGGACAGGTGTTATGGAGCAGTACTTC.

The chain is built from TRBV6-5 and TRBJ1-3; D is undetermined. Between the trimmed V and J ends, which lost 7 bases and 6 bases, there was a span of 10 bases. Germline V gene lookup returns CDR1 MNHEY and CDR2 SVGAGI. The CDR3 totals 12 residues. CDR3 sequence (DNA): TGTGCCAGCACCAATTCAGAAAACACCATATATTTT. Amino acid sequence: CASTNSENTIYF.

This chain connects TRBV27 to TRBJ2-1, with D maybe TRBD2 (6 bases). CDR1 MNHEY and CDR2 SMNVEV come from the germline V gene (reference sequence). Trimming took 5 bases from V and 8 from J, leaving 19 bases between them. The CDR3 sequence is 15 residues long. The CDR3 region is CASSKLGLILHEQFF. CDR3 coding DNA: TGTGCCAGCAGTAAGCTAGGACTAATATTACATGAGCAGTTCTTC.

This chain uses TRBV10-3 with TRBJ2-7, with 7 nucleotides matching TRBD1. The CDR3 has 14 residues. The trim removed 2 bases at V and 4 bases at J, leaving 5 bases unmatched. The germline V gene encodes CDR1 ENHRY and CDR2 SYGVKD. This CDR3 reads CAISERTGYYEQYF. DNA of the CDR3: TGTGCCATCAGTGAGAGGACAGGTTATTACGAGCAGTACTTC.